Listed below are T cell receptor beta chains from one sample, sequenced in a study of blood T cells in healthy people across ages. TCRdb itself ran the 5' RACE reads through MiXCR, one entry per CDR3 protein. The sample consists of 1.2 million to 1.5 million distinct CDR3 sequences, roughly 60% of them appearing once. Sequenced material: blood. The receptor set was obtained from a man aged 18 to 30 in good health. CDR3s include the opening cysteine and the closing phenylalanine or tryptophan. D genes are given only for firm matches. Only part of the rows carry a size: once, few, many, or a class if the clone is expanded.

j_call v_call clone_size d_call cdr3_aa cdr3_nt
TRBJ2-3 TRBV24-1 . . CATGEVASTDTQYF TGTGCCACCGGTGAAGTAGCTAGCACAGATACGCAGTATTTT
TRBJ1-6 TRBV20-1 few . CSASGTPYSPLHF TGCAGTGCTAGCGGGACACCCTATTCACCCCTCCACTTT
TRBJ2-7 TRBV7-9 . TRBD1 CASSPGQGSTYEQYF TGTGCCAGCAGCCCGGGACAGGGATCAACCTACGAGCAGTACTTC
TRBJ2-1 TRBV3-1 once TRBD2 CASSQNELAGDPYNEQFF TGTGCCAGCAGCCAAAACGAGCTAGCGGGGGACCCATACAATGAGCAGTTCTTC
TRBJ2-3 TRBV6-4 many . CASSDSRGEPDTQYF TGTGCCAGCAGTGACTCGAGAGGAGAGCCAGATACGCAGTATTTT
TRBJ2-1 TRBV25-1 few . CASSEPGELGDEQFF TGTGCCAGCAGTGAACCAGGGGAATTAGGGGATGAGCAGTTCTTC
TRBJ2-1 TRBV4-3 . . CASSPLTRGAAQPTPSYNEQFF TGCGCCAGCAGCCCACTTACTCGGGGTGCTGCCCAGCCGACCCCCTCCTACAATGAGCAGTTCTTC
TRBJ2-1 TRBV6-5 . . CASSGPVDHEQFF TGTGCCAGCAGCGGGCCCGTCGACCATGAGCAGTTCTTC
TRBJ2-1 TRBV2 few TRBD1 CASSRLGTGGAEQFF TGTGCCAGCAGCCGACTTGGGACAGGGGGCGCTGAGCAGTTCTTC
TRBJ1-2 TRBV20-1 . TRBD1 CSARDRDRDLYGYTF TGCAGTGCTAGAGACCGGGACAGGGACCTGTATGGCTACACCTTC
TRBJ1-2 TRBV7-9 . . CASSHGVSTANYGYTF TGTGCCAGCAGCCATGGTGTCTCGACAGCTAACTATGGCTACACCTTC
TRBJ1-2 TRBV9 few . CASSVAFEGRGYGYTF TGTGCCAGCAGCGTAGCATTTGAGGGGAGAGGCTATGGCTACACCTTC
TRBJ2-6 TRBV6-2/TRBV6-3 . . CASSYSTTGTISGANVLTF TGTGCCAGCAGTTACTCGACGACAGGAACTATCTCTGGGGCCAACGTCCTGACTTTC